These 16 T cell receptor beta chains share one sample of origin, sequenced in a study of identical twins. TCRdb called the 5' RACE reads again in MiXCR, with one record for every CDR3 protein. The sample yields approximately 20,000 distinct CDR3 sequences, 69% seen once. The material sequenced was memory (CD45RO+) T cells sorted from blood. The receptor source for this set is a young woman in good health. This table probably holds off-target reads from a library built for another chain.

The V and J genes are TRBV20-1 and TRBJ2-1; weak D call: TRBD2 (6 bases). The V gene lost 5 bases and the J gene lost 4 bases, with 18 bases spanning the gap. Germline V gene data show CDR1 as DFQATT and CDR2 as SNEGSKA (reference sequence). This CDR3 region has 15 residues. CDR3 protein: CSAPTISGFYNEQFF. The DNA of the CDR3 is TGCAGTGCTCCTACCATTAGCGGATTTTACAATGAGCAGTTCTTC.

This clonotype was detected a few times. J is TRBJ2-3 and V is TRBV2, with D tentatively TRBD2 (6 bases). The CDR3 spans 16 residues. Trimming stripped 6 bases from V and 6 bases from J, with 22 bases between. Germline V gene sequence: CDR1 SNHLY, CDR2 FYNNEI. This CDR3 reads CASSPGGVGARDTQYF. The DNA of the CDR3 is TGTGCCAGCAGCCCTGGAGGGGTAGGGGCCAGGGATACGCAGTATTTT.

This clonotype occurred a few times. V usage is TRBV12-2 and J usage is TRBJ2-1; the D call in the table, TRBD1, was not verified against the DNA. TRBV12-2 is a known pseudogene. The CDR3 spans 14 residues. DNA of the CDR3: TGTGCAAGTCGCTTAGCGCAACGGGATAATGAGCAGTTCTTC. Translating it yields CASRLAQRDNEQFF.

J is TRBJ2-3 and V is TRBV2, with D perhaps TRBD1 (6 bases). Germline V gene data show CDR1 as SNHLY and CDR2 as FYNNEI. The length of the CDR3 is 14 residues. V shed 3 bases and J shed 4 bases, with 11 bases lying between them. The CDR3 sequence: CASSETGHSDTQYF. In nucleotides, the CDR3 is TGTGCCAGCAGTGAGACGGGACACTCAGATACGCAGTATTTT.

The chain carries TRBV30 and TRBJ1-1; D gene unclear. This CDR3 is built from 11 residues. V lost 5 bases and J 3 bases, leaving 7 bases between the germline ends. Germline CDR1 GTSNPN, CDR2 SVGIG (reference sequence). The CDR3 reads CAWDWDTEAFF. The DNA of the CDR3 is TGTGCCTGGGACTGGGACACTGAAGCTTTCTTT.

The V and J genes are TRBV3-1 and TRBJ2-1; D is uncertain. In germline, CDR1 is LGHDT, CDR2 YNNKEL (reference sequence). The CDR3 is 11 amino acids. V was cut by 0 bases and J by 8 bases, with 2 bases left in between. The CDR3 DNA reads as TGTGCCAGCAGCCAAGAATATGAGCAGTTCTTC. Protein: CASSQEYEQFF.

The chain combines TRBV20-1 with TRBJ2-1, with unresolved D. Looked up from germline, CDR1 is DFQATT and CDR2 is SNEGSKA (reference sequence). Trimming took 1 base from V and 4 from J, leaving 5 bases between them. The CDR3 runs 12 residues. The CDR3: CSARGLYNEQFF. In nucleotides, the CDR3 is TGCAGTGCTAGAGGTCTTTACAATGAGCAGTTCTTC.

This clonotype has more than one count but fewer than ten. The V gene is TRBV21-1, the J gene TRBJ2-1; TRBD2, the D gene given by the table, was not confirmed from the DNA. TRBV21-1 is a pseudogene. The length of the CDR3 is 15 residues. CDR3 coding DNA: TGTGCCAGCAGCAAAAGAGAGGGAAGCGACAATGAGCAGTTCTTC. It specifies CASSKREGSDNEQFF.

This clonotype was observed a handful of times. The chain combines TRBV5-1 with TRBJ2-3; D unresolved. The germline V gene encodes CDR1 SGHRS and CDR2 YFSETQ. V was shortened by 0 bases and J by 7 bases, with 6 bases between the two germline ends. CDR3 length equals 12 residues. The DNA for the CDR3 is TGCGCCAGCAGCTTGGATCAATATACGCAGTATTTT. Translation gives CASSLDQYTQYF.

CDR3 nucleotide sequence: TGTGCCAGCAGTACTCAAGGTCTAGCCAAAAACATTCAGTACTTC. Residues: CASSTQGLAKNIQYF. This chain joins TRBV12-3 or TRBV12-4 and TRBJ2-4; no clear D. V dropped 5 bases and J dropped 0 bases, with 11 bases sitting between them. CDR3 length: 15 residues.

This chain uses TRBV29-1 with TRBJ2-3; no clear D. The germline CDR1 and CDR2 sequences are SQVTM and ANQGSEA. With 4 bases removed from V and 2 bases from J, the gap between germline ends came to 4 bases. The CDR3 extends over 11 amino acids. The CDR3 bases are TGCAGCGTTGGGTTCACAGATACGCAGTATTTT. Its translation is CSVGFTDTQYF.

The chain carries TRBV20-1 and TRBJ2-2, with unresolved D. Germline V CDR1 and CDR2: DFQATT, SNEGSKA (reference sequence). Trimming stripped 0 bases from V and 1 base from J, with 6 bases between. The CDR3 spans 14 residues. CDR3 sequence (DNA): TGCAGTGCTAGAGACCCCAGGAACACCGGGGAGCTGTTTTTT. Translating it yields CSARDPRNTGELFF.

This sequence joins TRBV5-1 and TRBJ2-7, with D perhaps TRBD1 (6 bases). V lost 4 bases, J lost 3 bases, and 11 bases lay in between. The CDR3 sequence is 13 residues long. Germline CDR1 is SGHRS and CDR2 is YFSETQ. CDR3 protein: CASSTLQGYEQYF. The CDR3 DNA follows: TGCGCCAGCAGCACACTACAGGGCTACGAGCAGTACTTC.

This chain connects TRBV5-4 to TRBJ2-3, with 7 bases that match TRBD2. This CDR3 is 15 amino acids long. Germline CDR1 is SGHNT and CDR2 is YYREEE (reference sequence). Trimming cost V 4 bases and J 5 bases; bases outside gene matches: 10. The CDR3 DNA reads as TGTGCCAGCAGCCCCGGAGGGAGGGCTGTAGATACGCAGTATTTT. Translating gives CASSPGGRAVDTQYF.

This clonotype was recorded a few times. The CDR3 nucleotides read TGTGCCAGCAGTTTAAATAGCGGGGAGCTGTTTTTT. Its translation: CASSLNSGELFF. This sequence joins TRBV12-3 or TRBV12-4 and TRBJ2-2, with D uncertain. The CDR3 length is 12 residues. Trimming left V 2 bases short and J 7 bases short, with 5 bases between.

This clonotype appeared a single time. The J gene is TRBJ2-1, the V gene TRBV5-1, with D perhaps TRBD1 (5 bases). Germline CDR1 is SGHRS and CDR2 is YFSETQ. The CDR3 extends over 13 amino acids. Trimming took 4 bases from V and 10 from J, leaving 15 bases between them. In nucleotides, the CDR3 is TGCGCCAGCAGCCACCCTTCTCAGGGCGAGCAGTTCTTC. Translation gives CASSHPSQGEQFF.